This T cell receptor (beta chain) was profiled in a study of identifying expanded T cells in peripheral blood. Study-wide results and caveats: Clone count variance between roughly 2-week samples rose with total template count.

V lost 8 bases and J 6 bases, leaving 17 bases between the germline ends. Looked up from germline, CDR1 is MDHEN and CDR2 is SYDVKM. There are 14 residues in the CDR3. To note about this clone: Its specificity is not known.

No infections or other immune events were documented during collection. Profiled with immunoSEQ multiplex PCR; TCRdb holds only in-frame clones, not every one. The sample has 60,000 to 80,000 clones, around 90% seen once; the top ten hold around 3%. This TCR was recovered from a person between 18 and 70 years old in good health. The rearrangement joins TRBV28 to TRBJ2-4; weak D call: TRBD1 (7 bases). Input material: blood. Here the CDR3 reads CASRAGGLGNIQYF. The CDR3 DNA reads TGTGCCAGCCGGGCAGGGGGGTTGGGAAACATTCAGTACTTC.